One sample yielded the 20 T cell receptor beta chains listed below, sequenced in a study of T cell responses to AZD1222 COVID-19 vaccine. The protocol was immunoSEQ multiplex PCR, while the TCRdb copy is restricted to in-frame clones and leaves out a portion. The data contain approximately 100,000 clones, about 90% of them singletons. Specimen: peripheral blood, collected on day 0 of AZD1222 vaccination. These receptors originate from an adult in good health.

The chain links TRBV3-1 (or the pseudogene TRBV3-2) to TRBJ2-7; no clear D gene. CDR1 and CDR2 from the germline V gene are LGHDT and YNNKEL (reference sequence). This CDR3 region has 13 residues. Trimming pared 4 bases from V and 4 bases from J, leaving 11 bases between. CDR3 sequence (DNA): TGTGCCAGCAGCCCCCCTTTAGGGTACGAGCAGTACTTC. It specifies CASSPPLGYEQYF.

The J gene is TRBJ2-2, the V gene TRBV6-5; 9 nucleotides line up with TRBD1. CDR3 length equals 14 residues. Germline V gene data show CDR1 as MNHEY and CDR2 as SVGAGI. V trimming: 5 bases; J trimming: 3 bases; junction bases outside the gene matches: 1. As DNA, the CDR3 is TGTGCCAGCAGTCGGACAGGGGACACCGGGGAGCTGTTTTTT. Translation: CASSRTGDTGELFF.

This chain uses TRBV27 with TRBJ2-7; 7 nucleotides agree with TRBD2. Unmatched junction bases numbered 17, after V lost 6 bases and J lost 0 bases. The germline CDR1 and CDR2 sequences are MNHEY and SMNVEV (reference sequence). This CDR3 is 18 amino acids long. The CDR3 DNA reads as TGTGCCAGCAGAACGGGGGTGTTTAAGCGGGACGGCTCCTACGAGCAGTACTTC. The encoded protein is CASRTGVFKRDGSYEQYF.

The chain has TRBV19 and TRBJ2-2, with 8 bases matching TRBD1. V gave up 5 bases and J gave up 5 bases; unmatched junction bases: 7. The germline V gene encodes CDR1 LNHDA and CDR2 SQIVND (reference sequence). The CDR3 spans 15 residues. The CDR3 sequence: CASSSGQGNTGELFF. The CDR3 DNA follows: TGTGCCAGTAGTTCCGGACAGGGAAATACCGGGGAGCTGTTTTTT. Together with reference TRBV19 and TRBJ2-2, the CDR3 gives the full variable domain: DGGITQSPKYLFRKEGQNVTLSCEQNLNHDAMYWYRQDPGQGLRLIYYSQIVNDFQKGDIAEGYSVSREKKESFPLTVTSAQKNPTAFYLCASSSGQGNTGELFFGEGSRLTVL.

This clone was seen a few times. This chain joins TRBV6-4 and TRBJ2-1, with D tentatively TRBD2 (6 bases). The germline V gene has CDR1 MRHNA and CDR2 SNTAGT. Trimming took off 1 base at V and 0 bases at J, with 10 bases between the two ends. This CDR3 spans 16 amino acids. CDR3: CASSDWAGSSYNEQFF. CDR3 DNA sequence: TGTGCCAGCAGTGACTGGGCGGGGAGCTCCTACAATGAGCAGTTCTTC.

The chain combines TRBV5-1 with TRBJ2-7; D is perhaps TRBD1 or TRBD2 (6 bases each). The CDR3 length is 15 residues. Between the trimmed V and J ends, which lost 7 bases and 4 bases, there was a span of 21 bases. The germline gives CDR1 SGHRS, CDR2 YFSETQ. Written as DNA, the CDR3 is TGCGCCAGCGGCTGGGGTTGGGGGGCCGGTTACGAGCAGTACTTC. This translates into CASGWGWGAGYEQYF.

V and J are TRBV18 and TRBJ1-4, with D perhaps TRBD1 (6 bases). V dropped 6 bases and J dropped 7 bases, with 21 bases sitting between them. Germline CDR1 reads KGHSH; CDR2 reads LQKENI. The CDR3 extends over 16 amino acids. CDR3 DNA sequence: TGTGCCAGCTCGGCTAGACCCTTGACAGGAGGTGAAAAACTGTTTTTT. This gives the protein CASSARPLTGGEKLFF.

This chain uses TRBV5-6 with TRBJ1-6; 8 bases match TRBD1. V lost 4 bases, J lost 10 bases, and 7 bases stayed unmatched. The CDR3 has 14 residues. The V gene's germline CDR1 is SGHDT and CDR2 YYEEEE. Here the CDR3 reads CASSKTGVESPLHF. CDR3 nucleotide sequence: TGTGCCAGCAGCAAGACAGGGGTGGAATCACCCCTCCACTTT.

This clone was counted a single time. The J gene is TRBJ1-1, the V gene TRBV19; D is ambiguous. Looked up from germline, CDR1 is LNHDA and CDR2 is SQIVND (reference sequence). This CDR3 region has 14 residues. V dropped 7 bases and J dropped 1 base, with 13 bases sitting between them. As DNA, the CDR3 is TGTGCCAGTACCCTCGGGGATCCGAACACTGAAGCTTTCTTT. This gives the protein CASTLGDPNTEAFF.

The chain is built from TRBV7-9 and TRBJ2-1; 11 positions match TRBD2. This CDR3 has 15 residues. CDR1 and CDR2 (germline): SEHNR, FQNEAQ (reference sequence). V lost 5 bases, J lost 14 bases, and 14 bases stayed unmatched. CDR3: CASSLWVAGGPIEFF. Written as DNA, the CDR3 is TGTGCCAGCAGCCTTTGGGTAGCGGGAGGGCCTATTGAGTTCTTC.

This clone has only one observation. The chain has TRBV28 and TRBJ1-6, with TRBD1 matching 7 bases. This CDR3 has 12 residues. In germline, CDR1 is MDHEN, CDR2 SYDVKM. The V gene end was trimmed by 5 bases and the J gene end by 10 bases; junction bases not matched to a gene: 2. The CDR3 nucleotides are TGTGCCAGCAGTCCAGGGGGATCACCCCTCCACTTT. It encodes CASSPGGSPLHF.

For the CDR3, the DNA is TGTGCCAGCAGCTCCAGGGGTAGTAGTAGCGGGGATCCCTACGAGCAGTACTTC. This codes for CASSSRGSSSGDPYEQYF. This sequence joins TRBV7-9 and TRBJ2-7; 8 bases agree with TRBD2. V gave up 4 bases and J gave up 2 bases; unmatched junction bases: 16. This CDR3 spans 18 amino acids. Germline loops: CDR1 SEHNR, CDR2 FQNEAQ (reference sequence).

This chain joins TRBV10-2 and TRBJ2-7; D remains ambiguous. The V end was cut by 0 bases, the J end by 2 bases, with 5 bases between. The CDR3 consists of 13 residues. Germline values: CDR1 WSHSY, CDR2 SAAADI. CDR3 amino acids: CASSESGTYEQYF. In nucleotides, the CDR3 is TGCGCCAGCAGTGAGTCCGGAACCTACGAGCAGTACTTC.

This rearrangement joins TRBV3-1 (or the pseudogene TRBV3-2) to TRBJ1-6; 8 nucleotides match TRBD1. The CDR3 has 14 residues. Trimming took 7 bases from V and 6 from J; bases not matched to a gene: 5. The germline gives CDR1 LGHDT, CDR2 YNNKEL (reference sequence). The CDR3 DNA reads as TGTGCCAGCACCCGAGACAGGGGTAATTCACCCCTCCACTTT. It yields the protein CASTRDRGNSPLHF.

V usage is TRBV11-2 and J usage is TRBJ1-2; D might be TRBD1 (6 bases). Germline V gene lookup returns CDR1 SGHAT and CDR2 FQNNGV. CDR3 length equals 13 residues. V was clipped by 2 bases and J by 8 bases, with 12 bases between them. CDR3 DNA sequence: TGTGCCAGCAGCTTACAGGGGTCGCGGGGCTACACCTTC. The encoded protein is CASSLQGSRGYTF.

The chain couples TRBV18 to TRBJ2-5, with TRBD1 as a possible D gene (5 bases). Trimming stripped 5 bases from V and 2 bases from J, with 9 bases between. Germline lookup yields CDR1 KGHSH and CDR2 LQKENI. The CDR3 sequence is 13 residues long. CDR3 residues: CASSAGAQETQYF. As DNA, the CDR3 is TGTGCCAGCTCAGCTGGGGCGCAAGAGACCCAGTACTTC.

V usage is TRBV11-2 and J usage is TRBJ1-1; D remains unclear. CDR1 is SGHAT and CDR2 is FQNNGV in the germline V gene. Trimming removed 4 bases at V and 6 bases at J, with 21 bases between. This CDR3 is 16 amino acids long. The CDR3 DNA reads as TGTGCCAGCAGCTCAGACTTCCACTGGGGTGTCGCTGAAGCTTTCTTT. It encodes CASSSDFHWGVAEAFF.

This clone occurred a few times. This chain joins TRBV19 and TRBJ2-1; D unresolved. CDR3 length: 14 residues. The ends were cut back, 4 bases at V and 2 bases at J, with 9 bases in the middle. Germline V CDR1 and CDR2: LNHDA, SQIVND (reference sequence). CDR3 residues: CASSNVETYNEQFF. The CDR3 bases are TGTGCCAGTAGTAATGTGGAAACCTACAATGAGCAGTTCTTC.

This sequence joins TRBV19 and TRBJ1-1; possible D gene TRBD1, 6 bases. The V and J ends lost 5 bases and 4 bases respectively, with 11 bases between them. CDR3 length: 13 residues. Germline-derived CDR1 and CDR2 are LNHDA and SQIVND (reference sequence). CDR3 amino acids: CASSGRGGTEAFF. The DNA for the CDR3 is TGTGCCAGTAGTGGGAGAGGGGGCACTGAAGCTTTCTTT.

The J gene is TRBJ1-2, the V gene TRBV6-5; 7 bases match TRBD1. The V and J ends lost 6 bases and 1 base, in that order; junction bases with no gene match: 5. The CDR3 is 14 residues long. The germline CDR1 and CDR2 sequences are MNHEY and SVGAGI. The CDR3, as DNA: TGTGCCAGCAGCGGGACAGCCAGTAACTATGGCTACACCTTC. It specifies CASSGTASNYGYTF.